This T cell receptor beta chain was obtained from a study of response to subunit inactivated influenza vaccine. General study results and limits: Only a handful of new T cells, the authors suggested, are recruited with each seasonal influenza vaccination.

In TCRdb, the RT-PCR reads were re-called with MiXCR into one record per CDR3 protein. The data contain hundreds of thousands of distinct CDR3 sequences, about 15% of them singletons. A remark on this clonotype: Antigen unknown.

Germline V lookup: CDR1 LGHNA, CDR2 YSLEER. V was clipped by 0 bases and J by 7 bases, with 12 bases between them. This CDR3 is 14 amino acids long. The chain couples TRBV4-3 to TRBJ1-2, with D unresolved. The specimen was PBMCs from blood, collected approximately 15 days before vaccination. This receptor was obtained from a man aged 45-65 years who received an inactivated influenza vaccine. CDR3 loop: CASSQDSGIAGYTF. The CDR3 DNA follows: TGCGCCAGCAGCCAAGATTCGGGGATCGCTGGCTACACCTTC.